The sequence of this TCR beta chain was determined in a study of blood T cell repertoires in COVID-19 (dated by TCRdb to 2020 to 2021). About the study as a whole: The collaborator samples originated in the United States, Italy and Spain and spanned the acute and convalescent phases of COVID-19. The prospective study material was composed of cDNA or gDNA derived from T cells, B-cell-depleted T cells, or PBMCs. Deeply sampled blood TCRbeta repertoires from subjects exposed to, actively infected with, or recovered from COVID-19 were included in the dataset. The repertoires were made available in a free public database intended to serve as a resource for research on the immune response to SARS-CoV-2. Samples were obtained from the ongoing ImmuneRACE study (first 160 participants) and from about 1,300 subjects provided by 6 global collaborators. Nearly every sample came with metadata listing a de-identified subject ID, COVID-19 status, age in years and sex. Where available, HLA class I and class II types were obtained from metadata supplied by the sample provider rather than from assay-based typing.

This clone was found a few times. Its antigen is unknown. No quality values exist for individual bases; no much larger clone is one base distant. The CDR3 holds 15 amino acids from the cysteine to the phenylalanine. Just CDR3 DNA is preserved here, 45 bases in frame from base 1. V gives up 6 bases and J gives up 1 base, and the segment between their germline ends measures 15 bases. The germline V gene provides CDR1 SNHLY and CDR2 FYNNEI. Overall results and qualifications from the work: The amount of clinical and demographic metadata varied by source and participant and was provided uncurated.

Collaborating institutions collected whole blood in K2EDTA tubes following their own protocols. For TCRbeta analysis, collaborators shipped samples as frozen whole blood, isolated PBMCs, or DNA extracted from either of those sample types. The immunoSEQ Assay, a bias-controlled multiplex PCR, was used to amplify TCRbeta CDR3 regions from genomic DNA. The published analysis was carried out like this. The number of nucleated cells in each sample was estimated from the amplification of reference gene primers within the assay. To quantify the absolute abundance of each unique TCRbeta CDR3 rearrangement, sequence reads were collapsed and filtered. For each sample, productive Simpson clonality was calculated by taking the square root of Simpson's diversity index across productive rearrangements. TCRdb stores this immuneACCESS table with in-frame sequences only. Part of the clones is absent; in the studies checked, under half of the shortfall reflects unresolved V genes, and no reason is known for the rest. Clone size and the V and J calls come from that table; the DNA yielded D and trimming. The sample yields some 20,000 clones; 85% to 90% were counted once. 8.5% to 14% of the sample is held by the ten biggest clonotypes.

The source is a human donor in a cohort sampled during active COVID-19. The specimen sequenced was peripheral blood. In this chain, TRBV2 is recombined with TRBJ1-2; matching of 5 bases hints at TRBD1 as the D gene. The CDR3 in this case is CASRSAGLNNYGYTF. The DNA sequence follows: TGTGCCAGCAGATCGGCAGGGCTAAATAACTATGGCTACACCTTC.